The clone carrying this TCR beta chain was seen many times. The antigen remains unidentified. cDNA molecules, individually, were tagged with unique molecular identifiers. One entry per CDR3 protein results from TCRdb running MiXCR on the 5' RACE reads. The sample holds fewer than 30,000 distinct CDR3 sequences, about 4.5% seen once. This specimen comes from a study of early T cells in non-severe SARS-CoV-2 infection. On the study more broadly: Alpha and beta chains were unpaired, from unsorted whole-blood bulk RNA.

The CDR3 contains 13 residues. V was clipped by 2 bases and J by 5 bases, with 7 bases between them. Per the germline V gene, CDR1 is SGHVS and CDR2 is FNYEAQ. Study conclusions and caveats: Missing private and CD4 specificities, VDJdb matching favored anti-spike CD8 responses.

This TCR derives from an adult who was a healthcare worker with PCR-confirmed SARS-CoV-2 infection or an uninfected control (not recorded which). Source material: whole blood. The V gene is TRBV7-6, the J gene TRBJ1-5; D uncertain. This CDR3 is CASSLQLDQPQHF. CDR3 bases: TGTGCCAGCAGCTTACAATTAGATCAGCCCCAGCATTTT.